This TCR beta chain was captured by sequencing in a study of blood T cell repertoires in COVID-19. Study-wide background: In each case, the material was cDNA or gDNA derived from T cells, B-cell-depleted T cells, or PBMCs.

CDR1 is WSHSY, CDR2 SAAADI, per germline. After removal of 8 bases from V and 4 bases from J, the junction contained 4 bases not matched to a gene. The CDR3 sequence is 14 residues long. Per the study methods: Counts of nucleated cells, estimated from reference gene primer amplification, were obtained. The repertoire was sequenced with immunoSEQ multiplex PCR; TCRdb's copy has only in-frame clones and lacks some. The V and J calls and clone size come from that table; D and trimming were worked out from the DNA. Among roughly 270,000 clones listed, around 90% were seen once. This clone was found a few times.

This receptor was obtained from a man aged 18-30 years with active or convalescent COVID-19. The sample was peripheral blood. This chain uses TRBV10-2 with TRBJ1-6, with 8 bases identical to TRBD1. In DNA form, the CDR3 reads TGCGCCAGCCGCGGACAGGGATATAATTCACCCCTCCACTTT. Residues: CASRGQGYNSPLHF.